Following are 10 T cell receptor beta chains from one sample sequenced in a study of blood T cell repertoires in COVID-19. Profiling relied on immunoSEQ multiplex PCR, and the TCRdb table lists in-frame clones only, not all of them. Of some 75,000 clones in the sample, around 80% were seen once. The source material was peripheral blood. These receptor sequences come from a man aged 50-59 years with COVID-19, enrolled during active disease.

This rearrangement joins TRBV4-1 to TRBJ1-2; 7 bases map to TRBD1. The CDR3 extends over 16 amino acids. J gave up 3 bases and V 1 base, and 8 bases lay outside the gene matches. The germline CDR1 and CDR2 sequences are MGHRA and YSYEKL. The CDR3 DNA sequence: TGCGCCAGCAGCCAAGCCCCGACAGGGACGGACTATGGCTACACCTTC. It yields the protein CASSQAPTGTDYGYTF.

J is TRBJ2-5 and V is TRBV24-1, with 8 bases identical to TRBD2. The CDR3 totals 15 residues. Trimming cost V 1 base and J 1 base; bases outside gene matches: 1. Per germline, CDR1 KGHDR and CDR2 SFDVKD. CDR3 sequence: CATSDFSGIQETQYF. In DNA, the CDR3 is TGTGCCACCAGTGATTTTAGCGGGATCCAAGAGACCCAGTACTTC.

The V and J genes are TRBV4-2 and TRBJ2-1; 8 bases are shared with TRBD2. CDR3 size: 17 residues. V lost 0 bases and J lost 4; bases outside the gene matches: 8. Germline CDR1 and CDR2: LGHNA and YNFKEQ. The DNA for the CDR3 is TGTGCCAGCAGCCAAGATCGTGCGGGAGGTCCTTACAATGAGCAGTTCTTC. This codes for CASSQDRAGGPYNEQFF.

CDR3 in DNA: TGTGCCAGCGGGGGAACAGGGGGCGCCTACGAGCAGTACTTC. Protein: CASGGTGGAYEQYF. The genes are TRBV27 and TRBJ2-7; TRBD1 agrees at 9 bases. The CDR3 is made up of 14 amino acids. The J segment lost 2 bases and the V segment lost 8 bases, leaving 7 bases of the junction unmatched. Germline CDR1 and CDR2: MNHEY and SMNVEV (reference sequence).

The rearrangement links TRBV5-6 to TRBJ1-1; possibly TRBD1 for D (6 bases). Trimming shortened V by 4 bases and J by 4 bases, and 11 bases separated the two germline ends. This CDR3 has 13 amino acids. Germline-derived CDR1 and CDR2 are SGHDT and YYEEEE. The CDR3 spells CASSVGALTEAFF. As DNA, the CDR3 is TGTGCCAGCAGCGTGGGGGCGCTCACTGAAGCTTTCTTT.

The chain recombines TRBV18 with TRBJ1-2; 7 positions agree with TRBD1. This CDR3 is 14 amino acids long. V shed 3 bases, J shed 1 base, and the junction held 2 bases outside the gene matches. The germline V gene has CDR1 KGHSH and CDR2 LQKENI. CDR3 sequence reads: CASSPRQGNYGYTF. CDR3 nucleotide sequence: TGTGCCAGCTCACCCCGACAGGGTAACTATGGCTACACCTTC.

The chain employs TRBV28 and TRBJ2-1, with 12 nucleotides matching TRBD2. CDR1 MDHEN and CDR2 SYDVKM come from the germline V gene. CDR3 length: 16 amino acids. The trim removed 9 bases at V and 3 bases at J, leaving 9 bases unmatched. The CDR3 DNA follows: TGTGCCAGTTTTTCTCGGACTAGCGGGAACTACAATGAGCAGTTCTTC. Encoded protein: CASFSRTSGNYNEQFF.

The gene calls are TRBV18 and TRBJ2-1; 8 positions agree with TRBD1. V was pared by 3 bases and J by 6 bases, with 10 bases of the junction left unmatched. Germline CDR1 is KGHSH and CDR2 is LQKENI. This CDR3 comprises 16 residues. The CDR3 protein is CASSPSTGGRSNEQFF. CDR3 nucleotides: TGTGCCAGCTCACCGTCCACAGGGGGAAGGTCCAATGAGCAGTTCTTC.

The chain has TRBV2 and TRBJ2-7, with 10 bases aligning to TRBD2. V trimming: 3 bases; J trimming: 2 bases; junction bases outside the gene matches: 7. Germline V lookup: CDR1 SNHLY, CDR2 FYNNEI. CDR3 length equals 16 residues. The CDR3 spells CASSDLLAGFPYEQYF. The CDR3 DNA reads as TGTGCCAGCAGTGACCTACTAGCGGGGTTCCCCTACGAGCAGTACTTC.

The chain uses TRBV7-2 and TRBJ2-7; 8 nucleotides align to TRBD2. The germline gives CDR1 SGHTA, CDR2 FQGNSA. The V gene end was trimmed by 5 bases and the J gene end by 0 bases; junction bases not matched to a gene: 12. The CDR3 sequence is 17 residues long. The CDR3 DNA sequence: TGTGCCAGCAGCCCCCCAGTTCCCGGACTAGCCTCCTACGAGCAGTACTTC. Its translation is CASSPPVPGLASYEQYF.